The 20 T cell receptor beta chains listed next were all sequenced from one sample in a study of lymphopenia after photon versus proton radiotherapy. Repertoires were generated with immunoSEQ multiplex PCR, while TCRdb's copy carries only in-frame clones and drops some. The sample has around 50,000 clones, roughly 84% seen once. Source: peripheral blood, taken from a patient treated with proton-based radiotherapy. Receptor source: a man in his sixties with pancreatic cancer.

The chain is built from TRBV14 and TRBJ2-1; 9 bases align to TRBD1. Losses at the gene ends were 3 bases for V and 4 bases for J; bases not matched to a gene: 22. The CDR3 is 21 amino acids. Germline CDR1 reads SGHDN; CDR2 reads FVKESK. CDR3 residues: CASSHINPGQGSPIRYNEQFF. CDR3 in DNA: TGTGCCAGCAGCCATATCAATCCGGGACAGGGTAGCCCCATCCGGTACAATGAGCAGTTCTTC.

CDR3 coding DNA: TGCAGCGGTCGGGAGAACACAGATACGCAGTATTTT. Amino acid sequence: CSGRENTDTQYF. The J gene is TRBJ2-3, the V gene TRBV29-1; D might be TRBD2 (6 bases). Trimming shortened V by 7 bases and J by 2 bases, and 10 bases separated the two germline ends. Germline assignment: CDR1 SQVTM and CDR2 ANQGSEA. CDR3 length: 12 amino acids.

The rearrangement links TRBV5-4 to TRBJ2-2, with 9 positions matching TRBD1. The CDR3 runs to 16 residues. CDR1 is SGHNT and CDR2 is YYREEE in the germline V gene (reference sequence). The V segment lost 4 bases and the J segment 5 bases; nucleotides outside the gene matches: 9. The CDR3 loop is CASSAPGQGLTGELFF. The CDR3 DNA is TGTGCCAGCAGCGCTCCGGGACAGGGTCTGACCGGGGAGCTGTTTTTT.

As to this clone: Germline is not matched at one junction end, which may reflect a read error. This chain joins TRBV30 and TRBJ1-1, with unresolved D. Germline CDR1 is GTSNPN and CDR2 is SVGIG (reference sequence). The CDR3 spans 10 residues. The CDR3 sequence: CAWRASRALF. CDR3 nucleotides: TGTGCCTGGAGGGCGAGCCGGGCTCTCTTT. The full variable domain, rest sourced from reference TRBV30 and TRBJ1-1, is SQTIHQWPATLVQPVGSPLSLECTVEGTSNPNLYWYRQAAGRGLQLLFYSVGIGQISSEVPQNLSASRPQDRQFILSSKKLLLSDSGFYLCAWRASRALFGQGTRLTVV.

The rearrangement uses TRBV7-6 and TRBJ2-1; possible D gene TRBD2, 6 bases. The CDR3 loop spans 15 amino acids. V was cut by 5 bases and J by 2 bases, with 13 bases left in between. From germline, CDR1 is SGHVS and CDR2 FNYEAQ. As DNA, the CDR3 is TGTGCCAGCAGCCCCGATGGAGGGACCTACAATGAGCAGTTCTTC. This sequence encodes CASSPDGGTYNEQFF.

This sequence joins TRBV6-1 and TRBJ1-5; maybe TRBD1 (5 bases). CDR3 length equals 14 residues. Germline lookup yields CDR1 MNHNS and CDR2 SASEGT. Trimming cost V 4 bases and J 1 base, with 8 bases left between them. CDR3 sequence reads: CASSVGLSNQPQHF. In nucleotides, the CDR3 is TGTGCCAGCAGTGTGGGACTAAGCAATCAGCCCCAGCATTTT.

This sequence joins TRBV4-3 and TRBJ1-1; D perhaps matches TRBD1 (5 bases). The V gene lost 2 bases and the J gene lost 8 bases, with 12 bases spanning the gap. Germline V gene sequence: CDR1 LGHNA, CDR2 YSLEER. This CDR3 has 13 amino acids. The CDR3 region has the DNA TGCGCCAGCAGCCAATACGGACAAACCGAAGCTTTCTTT. This encodes CASSQYGQTEAFF.

The chain carries TRBV7-9 and TRBJ2-2; tentative D call: TRBD1 (5 bases). The CDR3 sequence is 18 residues long. V lost 4 bases and J 5 bases, leaving 23 bases between the germline ends. CDR1 and CDR2 from the germline V gene are SEHNR and FQNEAQ (reference sequence). CDR3 nucleotides: TGTGCCAGCAGCTCTAGGGGCCGGGCCCCCTTGGGGACCGGGGAGCTGTTTTTT. Its protein product is CASSSRGRAPLGTGELFF.

This clone occurred a few times. The chain couples TRBV2 to TRBJ2-1; TRBD1 aligns across 7 bases. CDR3 size: 15 residues. The germline CDR1 and CDR2 sequences are SNHLY and FYNNEI. V dropped 6 bases and J dropped 6; count of bases not matched to a gene: 11. The CDR3 DNA reads TGTGCCAGCAGGGTCGAACAGGGGAGTCGCAATGAGCAGTTCTTC. Protein sequence: CASRVEQGSRNEQFF.

This sequence joins TRBV5-1 and TRBJ2-7; the match to TRBD2 covers 9 bases. The CDR3 loop spans 15 amino acids. CDR1 and CDR2 (germline): SGHRS, YFSETQ. J gave up 6 bases and V 4 bases, and 11 bases lay outside the gene matches. This chain's CDR3 is CASSPDLAGTSEQYF. The CDR3 DNA sequence: TGCGCCAGCAGCCCGGACCTAGCGGGGACTTCCGAGCAGTACTTC. Full variable domain (rest looked up from reference TRBV5-1 and TRBJ2-7): KAGVTQTPRYLIKTRGQQVTLSCSPISGHRSVSWYQQTPGQGLQFLFEYFSETQRNKGNFPGRFSGRQFSNSRSEMNVSTLELGDSALYLCASSPDLAGTSEQYFGPGTRLTVT.

The gene calls are TRBV5-6 and TRBJ2-1, with no clear D. V gave up 2 bases and J gave up 8 bases, with 11 bases separating them. Looked up from germline, CDR1 is SGHDT and CDR2 is YYEEEE. The CDR3 covers 13 residues. The CDR3 loop reads CASSFRLGHEQFF. The CDR3 DNA sequence: TGTGCCAGCAGCTTTCGCCTCGGGCATGAGCAGTTCTTC. Filled out from reference TRBV5-6 and TRBJ2-1, the complete variable domain reads DAGVTQSPTHLIKTRGQQVTLRCSPKSGHDTVSWYQQALGQGPQFIFQYYEEEERQRGNFPDRFSGHQFPNYSSELNVNALLLGDSALYLCASSFRLGHEQFFGPGTRLTVL.

The chain links TRBV10-3 to TRBJ2-3, with TRBD2 matching over 12 bases. Germline trimming cut 0 bases from V and 1 base from J; bases unmatched to any gene: 14. Per the germline V gene, CDR1 is ENHRY and CDR2 is SYGVKD. CDR3 length: 21 amino acids. The CDR3 DNA reads TGTGCCATCAGTGAGTCGATTATACTAGCGGGAGGAGGTAACCGCACAGATACGCAGTATTTT. This codes for CAISESIILAGGGNRTDTQYF.

This clone was counted a single time. V gene TRBV14 combines with J gene TRBJ2-7; D not resolved. Per germline, CDR1 SGHDN and CDR2 FVKESK. The germline V and J ends were trimmed by 7 bases and 6 bases, with 4 bases remaining between them. The CDR3 contains 9 residues. This CDR3 reads CASTPEQYF. As DNA, the CDR3 is TGTGCCAGCACGCCCGAGCAGTACTTC.

As to this clone: The junction and the germline gene differ at one end; a read error may be behind it. The V gene is TRBV7-8, the J gene TRBJ1-6, with 8 bases aligning to TRBD1. The germline V gene encodes CDR1 SGHVS and CDR2 FQNEAQ. There are 16 residues in the CDR3. CDR3 DNA: TGTGCCAGCAGGAAGAACAGGGGGACCTATGATTCACCCCTCCACTTT. Protein: CASRKNRGTYDSPLHF.

This clone was counted a single time. The gene calls are TRBV2 and TRBJ2-3; 13 bases map to TRBD2. V lost 7 bases and J lost 1; bases outside the gene matches: 2. The germline V gene encodes CDR1 SNHLY and CDR2 FYNNEI. This CDR3 spans 15 amino acids. CDR3 loop: CASTGTSGGTDTQYF. As DNA, the CDR3 is TGTGCCAGCACTGGGACTAGCGGGGGCACAGATACGCAGTATTTT.

V gene TRBV27 combines with J gene TRBJ2-1, with 15 bases fitting TRBD2. Germline CDR1 is MNHEY and CDR2 is SMNVEV (reference sequence). V lost 4 bases and J lost 8; bases outside the gene matches: 12. CDR3 length equals 18 residues. The DNA for the CDR3 is TGTGCCAGCAGTTCTGGACTAGCGGGAGGGCCAGTCTCCCATGAGCAGTTCTTC. Encoded protein: CASSSGLAGGPVSHEQFF.

The chain combines TRBV4-3 with TRBJ2-1; 8 nucleotides agree with TRBD1. The ends lost 2 bases at V and 4 bases at J; junction bases unmatched: 10. Germline CDR1 and CDR2: LGHNA and YSLEER. The CDR3 spans 17 residues. CDR3 region: CASSQQTRGRLYNEQFF. CDR3 DNA: TGCGCCAGCAGCCAACAGACCAGGGGGCGTTTATACAATGAGCAGTTCTTC.

This clone has just one count. V gene TRBV28 combines with J gene TRBJ2-1; either TRBD1 or TRBD2 may fit D (5 bases each). The CDR3 is made up of 15 amino acids. Germline CDR1 reads MDHEN; CDR2 reads SYDVKM. V was cut by 3 bases and J by 9 bases, with 18 bases left in between. Here the CDR3 reads CASSFTPGPSIEQFF. CDR3 DNA sequence: TGTGCCAGCAGTTTCACCCCGGGACCTAGCATTGAGCAGTTCTTC.

J is TRBJ1-1 and V is TRBV9; D possibly corresponds to TRBD1 (5 bases). The CDR3 is 15 residues long. In germline, CDR1 is SGDLS, CDR2 YYNGEE. V shed 0 bases and J shed 0 bases, with 9 bases lying between them. DNA for the CDR3: TGTGCCAGCAGCGTAGGTGAGACAGTGAACACTGAAGCTTTCTTT. Translating gives CASSVGETVNTEAFF.

V gene TRBV11-2 combines with J gene TRBJ2-3; the D is unclear. V was trimmed by 6 bases and J by 4 bases, leaving 17 bases between them. The CDR3 runs to 15 residues. Germline lookup yields CDR1 SGHAT and CDR2 FQNNGV. This CDR3 reads CASRPRWKGADTQYF. CDR3 in DNA: TGTGCCAGCAGACCAAGGTGGAAGGGCGCAGATACGCAGTATTTT.